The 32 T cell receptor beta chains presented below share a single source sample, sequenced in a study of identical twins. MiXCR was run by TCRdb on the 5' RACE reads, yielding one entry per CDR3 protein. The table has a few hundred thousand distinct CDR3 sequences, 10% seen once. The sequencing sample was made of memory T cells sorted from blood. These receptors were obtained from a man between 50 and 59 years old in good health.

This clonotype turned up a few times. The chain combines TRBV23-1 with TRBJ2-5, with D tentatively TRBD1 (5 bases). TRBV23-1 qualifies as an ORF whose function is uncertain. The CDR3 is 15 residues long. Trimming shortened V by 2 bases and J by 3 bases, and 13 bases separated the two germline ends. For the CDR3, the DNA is TGCGCCAGCAGTCAAAAGACAGATAAAAAAGAGACCCAGTACTTC. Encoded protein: CASSQKTDKKETQYF.

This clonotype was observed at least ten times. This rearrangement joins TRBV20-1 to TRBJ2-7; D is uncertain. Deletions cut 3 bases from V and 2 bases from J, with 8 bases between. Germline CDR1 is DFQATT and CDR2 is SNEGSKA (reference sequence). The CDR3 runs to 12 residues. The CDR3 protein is CSASNPAYEQYF. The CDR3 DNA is TGCAGTGCTAGTAACCCGGCCTACGAGCAGTACTTC.

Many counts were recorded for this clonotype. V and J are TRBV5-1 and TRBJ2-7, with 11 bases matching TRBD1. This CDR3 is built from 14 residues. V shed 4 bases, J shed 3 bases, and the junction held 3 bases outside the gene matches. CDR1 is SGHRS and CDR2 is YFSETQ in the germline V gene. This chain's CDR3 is CASSQGQGVYEQYF. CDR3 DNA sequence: TGCGCCAGCAGCCAGGGACAGGGGGTCTACGAGCAGTACTTC.

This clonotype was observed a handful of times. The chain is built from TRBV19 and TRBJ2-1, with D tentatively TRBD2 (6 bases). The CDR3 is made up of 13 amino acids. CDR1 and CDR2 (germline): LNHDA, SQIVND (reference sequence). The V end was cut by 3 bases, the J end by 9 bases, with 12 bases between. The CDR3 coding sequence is TGTGCCAGTAGTATGGCTTTGGGGGGTGAGCAGTTCTTC. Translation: CASSMALGGEQFF.

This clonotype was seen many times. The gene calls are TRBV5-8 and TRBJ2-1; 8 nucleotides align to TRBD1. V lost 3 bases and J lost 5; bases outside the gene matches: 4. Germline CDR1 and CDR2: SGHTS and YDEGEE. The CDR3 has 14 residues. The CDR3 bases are TGTGCCAGCAGCTCCGGGACAGGACACAATGAGCAGTTCTTC. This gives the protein CASSSGTGHNEQFF.

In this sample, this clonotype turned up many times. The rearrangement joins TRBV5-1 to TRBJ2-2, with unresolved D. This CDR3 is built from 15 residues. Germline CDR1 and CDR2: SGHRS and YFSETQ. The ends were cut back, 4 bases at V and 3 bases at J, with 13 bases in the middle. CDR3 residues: CASSLSGRDTGELFF. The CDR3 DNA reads TGCGCCAGCAGCCTATCCGGTCGGGACACCGGGGAGCTGTTTTTT.

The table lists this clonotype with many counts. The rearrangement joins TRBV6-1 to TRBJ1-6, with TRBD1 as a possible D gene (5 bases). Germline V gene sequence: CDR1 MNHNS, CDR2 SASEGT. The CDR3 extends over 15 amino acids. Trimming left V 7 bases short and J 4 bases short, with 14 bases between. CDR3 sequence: CASTLAGRYNSPLHF. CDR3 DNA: TGTGCCAGCACTCTAGCGGGACGGTATAATTCACCCCTCCACTTT.

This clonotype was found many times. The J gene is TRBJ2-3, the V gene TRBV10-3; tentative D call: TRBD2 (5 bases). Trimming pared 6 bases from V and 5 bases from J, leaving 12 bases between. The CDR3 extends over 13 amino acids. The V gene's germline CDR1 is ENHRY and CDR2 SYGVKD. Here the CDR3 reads CAIRPEVGDTQYF. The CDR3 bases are TGTGCCATCAGACCGGAGGTAGGAGATACGCAGTATTTT.

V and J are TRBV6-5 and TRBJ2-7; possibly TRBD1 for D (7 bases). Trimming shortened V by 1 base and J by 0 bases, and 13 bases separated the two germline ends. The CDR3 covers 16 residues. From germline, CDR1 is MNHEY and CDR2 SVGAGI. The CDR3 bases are TGTGCCAGCAGTTACTTACCTCAGGGGGGCTCCTACGAGCAGTACTTC. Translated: CASSYLPQGGSYEQYF.

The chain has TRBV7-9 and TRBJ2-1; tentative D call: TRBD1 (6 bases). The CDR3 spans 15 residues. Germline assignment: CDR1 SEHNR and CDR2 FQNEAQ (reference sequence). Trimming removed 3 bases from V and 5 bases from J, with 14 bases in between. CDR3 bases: TGTGCCAGCAGCTTCCCCCCCGGGACAAACAATGAGCAGTTCTTC. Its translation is CASSFPPGTNNEQFF. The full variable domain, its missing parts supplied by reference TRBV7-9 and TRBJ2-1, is DTGVSQNPRHKITKRGQNVTFRCDPISEHNRLYWYRQTLGQGPEFLTYFQNEAQLEKSRLLSDRFSAERPKGSFSTLEIQRTEQGDSAMYLCASSFPPGTNNEQFFGPGTRLTVL.

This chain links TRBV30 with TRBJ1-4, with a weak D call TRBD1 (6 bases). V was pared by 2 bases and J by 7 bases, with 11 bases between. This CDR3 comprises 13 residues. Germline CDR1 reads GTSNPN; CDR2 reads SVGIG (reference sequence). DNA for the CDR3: TGTGCCTGGAGTCGGGGGGCGCTTGAAAAACTGTTTTTT. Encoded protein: CAWSRGALEKLFF.

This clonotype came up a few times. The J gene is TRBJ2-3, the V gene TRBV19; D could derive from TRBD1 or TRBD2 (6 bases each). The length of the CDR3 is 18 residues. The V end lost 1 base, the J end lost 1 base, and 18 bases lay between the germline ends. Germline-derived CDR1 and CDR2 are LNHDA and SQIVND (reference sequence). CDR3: CASSIGWRGKKGTDTQYF. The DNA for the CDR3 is TGTGCCAGTAGTATAGGTTGGAGGGGGAAAAAGGGCACAGATACGCAGTATTTT.

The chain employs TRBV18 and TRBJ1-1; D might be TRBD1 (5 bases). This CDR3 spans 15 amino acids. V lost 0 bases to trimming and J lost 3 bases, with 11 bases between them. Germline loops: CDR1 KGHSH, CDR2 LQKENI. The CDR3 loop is CASSPPGWGDTEAFF. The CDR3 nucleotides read TGTGCCAGCTCACCACCCGGTTGGGGGGACACTGAAGCTTTCTTT.

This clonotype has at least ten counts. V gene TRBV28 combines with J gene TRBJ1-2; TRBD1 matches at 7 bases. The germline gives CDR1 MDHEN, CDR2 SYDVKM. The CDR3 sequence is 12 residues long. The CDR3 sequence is CADRGQDYGYTF. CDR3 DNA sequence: TGTGCTGACCGCGGACAGGACTATGGCTACACCTTC.

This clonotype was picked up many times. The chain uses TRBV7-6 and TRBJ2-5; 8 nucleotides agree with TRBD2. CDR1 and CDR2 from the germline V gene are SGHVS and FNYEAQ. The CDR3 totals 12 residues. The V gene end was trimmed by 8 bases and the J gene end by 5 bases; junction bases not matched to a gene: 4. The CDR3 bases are TGTGCCAGCCGGGGGGGCCGGGAGACCCAGTACTTC. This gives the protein CASRGGRETQYF.

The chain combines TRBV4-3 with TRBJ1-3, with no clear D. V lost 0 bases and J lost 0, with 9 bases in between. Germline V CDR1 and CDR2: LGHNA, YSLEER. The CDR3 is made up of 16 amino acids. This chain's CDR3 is CASSQESPNSGNTIYF. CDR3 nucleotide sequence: TGCGCCAGCAGCCAAGAGAGCCCAAACTCTGGAAACACCATATATTTT.

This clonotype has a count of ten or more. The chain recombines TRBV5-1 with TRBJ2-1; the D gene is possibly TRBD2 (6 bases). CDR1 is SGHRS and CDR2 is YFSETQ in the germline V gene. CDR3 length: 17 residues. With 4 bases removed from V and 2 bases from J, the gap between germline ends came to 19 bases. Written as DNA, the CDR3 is TGCGCCAGCAGCCCGGACGGCGGGACTGAACCCTACAATGAGCAGTTCTTC. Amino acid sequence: CASSPDGGTEPYNEQFF.

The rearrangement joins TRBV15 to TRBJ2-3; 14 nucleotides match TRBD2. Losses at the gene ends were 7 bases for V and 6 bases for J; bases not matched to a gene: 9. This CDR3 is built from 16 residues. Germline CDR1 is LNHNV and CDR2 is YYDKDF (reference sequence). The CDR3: CATTTGLAGVMDTQYF. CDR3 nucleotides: TGTGCCACCACCACGGGACTAGCGGGAGTTATGGATACGCAGTATTTT.

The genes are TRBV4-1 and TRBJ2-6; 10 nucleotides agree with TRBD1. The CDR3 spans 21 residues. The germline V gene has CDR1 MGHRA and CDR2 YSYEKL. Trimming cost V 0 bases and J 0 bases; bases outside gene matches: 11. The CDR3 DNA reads TGCGCCAGCAGCCAAGAATTGGGGACAGGGGCCCTACTCTCTGGGGCCAACGTCCTGACTTTC. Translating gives CASSQELGTGALLSGANVLTF.

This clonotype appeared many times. CDR3 bases: TGCGCCAGCAGCCAAGATTCCCTAAGACTGGGCTACGGGGATGAGCAGTTCTTC. The encoded protein is CASSQDSLRLGYGDEQFF. This rearrangement joins TRBV4-3 to TRBJ2-1, with a tentative D call TRBD2 (5 bases). The length of the CDR3 is 18 residues. V was pared by 0 bases and J by 8 bases, with 23 bases between. Germline V CDR1 and CDR2: LGHNA, YSLEER.

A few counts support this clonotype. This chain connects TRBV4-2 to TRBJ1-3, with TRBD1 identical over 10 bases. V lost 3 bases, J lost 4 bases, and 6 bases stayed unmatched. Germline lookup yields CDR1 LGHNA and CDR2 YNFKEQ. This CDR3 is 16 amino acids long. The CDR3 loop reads CASSQGDRGPGNTIYF. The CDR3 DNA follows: TGTGCCAGCAGCCAGGGTGACAGGGGGCCGGGAAACACCATATATTTT.

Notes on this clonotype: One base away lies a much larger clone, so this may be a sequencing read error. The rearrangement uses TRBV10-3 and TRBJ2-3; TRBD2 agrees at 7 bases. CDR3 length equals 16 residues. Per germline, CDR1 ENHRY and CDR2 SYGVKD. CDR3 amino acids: CAISETSGTITDSQYF. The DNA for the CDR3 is TGTGCCATCAGTGAGACCTCCGGGACTATCACAGATTCGCAGTATTTT.

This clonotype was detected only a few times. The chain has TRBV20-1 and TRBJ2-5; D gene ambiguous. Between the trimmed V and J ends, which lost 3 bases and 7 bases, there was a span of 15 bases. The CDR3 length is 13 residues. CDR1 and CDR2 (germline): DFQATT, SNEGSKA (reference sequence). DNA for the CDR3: TGCAGTGCTAGTCCCCTAGTAGGAGCGACCCAGTACTTC. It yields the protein CSASPLVGATQYF.

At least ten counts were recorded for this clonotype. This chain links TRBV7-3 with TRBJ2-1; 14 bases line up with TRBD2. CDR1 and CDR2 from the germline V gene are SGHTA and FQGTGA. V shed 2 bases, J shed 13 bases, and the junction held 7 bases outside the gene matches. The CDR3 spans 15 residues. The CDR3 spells CASSLGGLAGEGQFF. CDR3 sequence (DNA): TGTGCCAGCAGCTTAGGGGGACTAGCGGGAGAGGGACAGTTCTTC.

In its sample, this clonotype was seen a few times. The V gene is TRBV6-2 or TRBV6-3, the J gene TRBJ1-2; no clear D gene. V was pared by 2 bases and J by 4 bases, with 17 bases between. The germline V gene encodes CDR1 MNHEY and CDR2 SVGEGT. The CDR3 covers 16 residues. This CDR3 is CASSYLGRKVSYGYTF. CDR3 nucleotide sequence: TGTGCCAGCAGTTACCTTGGCAGGAAGGTTAGCTATGGCTACACCTTC.

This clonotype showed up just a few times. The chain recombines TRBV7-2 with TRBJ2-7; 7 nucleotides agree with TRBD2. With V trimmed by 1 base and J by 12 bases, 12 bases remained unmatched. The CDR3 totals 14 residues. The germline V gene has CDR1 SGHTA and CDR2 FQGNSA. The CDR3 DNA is TGTGCCAGCAGCTTAGGATCTAGCGGAGATTTACGGTACTTC. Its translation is CASSLGSSGDLRYF. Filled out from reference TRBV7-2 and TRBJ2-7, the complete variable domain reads GAGVSQSPSNKVTEKGKDVELRCDPISGHTALYWYRQSLGQGLEFLIYFQGNSAPDKSGLPSDRFSAERTGGSVSTLTIQRTQQEDSAVYLCASSLGSSGDLRYFGPGTRLTVT.

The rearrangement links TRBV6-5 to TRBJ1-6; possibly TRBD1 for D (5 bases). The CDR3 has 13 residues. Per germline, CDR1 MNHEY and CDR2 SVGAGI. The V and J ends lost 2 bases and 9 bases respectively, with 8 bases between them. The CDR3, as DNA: TGTGCCAGCAGTTACCGGGGGACTTCACCCCTCCACTTT. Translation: CASSYRGTSPLHF.

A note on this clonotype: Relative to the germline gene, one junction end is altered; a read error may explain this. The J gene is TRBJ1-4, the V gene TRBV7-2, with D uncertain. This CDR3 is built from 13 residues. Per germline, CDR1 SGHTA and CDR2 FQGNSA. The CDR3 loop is CDSSFFGNEKLFF. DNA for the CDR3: TGTGACAGCAGCTTCTTCGGAAATGAAAAACTGTTTTTT.

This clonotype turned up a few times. The CDR3 DNA is TGTGCCAGCAAGGTCAGGGGCAGAGAAGTTGAAGCTTTCTTT. Its protein product is CASKVRGREVEAFF. The rearrangement links TRBV6-1 to TRBJ1-1; D is perhaps TRBD1 (6 bases). Germline assignment: CDR1 MNHNS and CDR2 SASEGT. The CDR3 is 14 amino acids. V was cut by 7 bases and J by 7 bases, with 19 bases left in between.

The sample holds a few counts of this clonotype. CDR3 residues: CASSWGGEAKNIQYF. The DNA for the CDR3 is TGTGCCAGCAGCTGGGGGGGGGAAGCCAAAAACATTCAGTACTTC. The V call is TRBV7-9, the J call TRBJ2-4, with 7 bases aligning to TRBD2. V dropped 4 bases and J dropped 0; count of bases not matched to a gene: 3. The CDR3 runs 15 residues. CDR1 is SEHNR, CDR2 FQNEAQ, per germline (reference sequence).

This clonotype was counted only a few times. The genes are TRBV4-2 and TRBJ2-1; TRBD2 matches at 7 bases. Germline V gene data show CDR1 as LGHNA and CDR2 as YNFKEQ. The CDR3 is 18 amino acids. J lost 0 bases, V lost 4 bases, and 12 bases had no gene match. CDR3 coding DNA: TGTGCCAGCAGCCTATCCCGACTAGCCCAGAGCTCCTACAATGAGCAGTTCTTC. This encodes CASSLSRLAQSSYNEQFF.

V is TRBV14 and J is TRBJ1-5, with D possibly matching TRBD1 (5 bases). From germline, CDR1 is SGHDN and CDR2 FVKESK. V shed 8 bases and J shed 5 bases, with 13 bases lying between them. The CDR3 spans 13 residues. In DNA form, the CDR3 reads TGTGCCAGCCCGGACACGGAACATCAGCCCCAGCATTTT. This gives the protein CASPDTEHQPQHF. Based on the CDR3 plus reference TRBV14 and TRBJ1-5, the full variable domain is EAGVTQFPSHSVIEKGQTVTLRCDPISGHDNLYWYRRVMGKEIKFLLHFVKESKQDESGMPNNRFLAERTGGTYSTLKVQPAELEDSGVYFCASPDTEHQPQHFGDGTRLSIL.